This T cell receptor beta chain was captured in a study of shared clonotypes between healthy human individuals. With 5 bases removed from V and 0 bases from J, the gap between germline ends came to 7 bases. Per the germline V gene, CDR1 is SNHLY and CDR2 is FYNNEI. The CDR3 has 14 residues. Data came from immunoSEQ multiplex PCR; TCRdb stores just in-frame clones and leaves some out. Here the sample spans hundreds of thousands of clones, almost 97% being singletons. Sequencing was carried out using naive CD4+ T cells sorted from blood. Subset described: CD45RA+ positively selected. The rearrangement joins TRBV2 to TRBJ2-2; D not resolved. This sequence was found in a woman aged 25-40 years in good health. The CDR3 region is CASSREANTGELFF. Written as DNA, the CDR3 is TGTGCCAGCAGTCGTGAGGCGAACACCGGGGAGCTGTTTTTT.